This is a list of T cell receptor beta chains from one sample in a study of T-cell reconstitution after alpha-beta-depleted transplantation in children. TCRdb recomputed calls from the PCR reads with MiXCR, one row per CDR3 protein. The sample has hundreds of thousands of distinct CDR3 sequences; around 13% are singletons. The sample was PBMCs, taken before TCRalphabeta/CD19-depleted stem cell transplant. The receptors come from a girl aged 2 to 9 with congenital amegakaryocytic thrombocytopenia, due to receive a stem cell transplant. The CDR3 runs from the conserved cysteine through the conserved F or W. The D gene is left open where the match is weak. Not all rows give a size; the values are once, few, many and, for expanded clones, a class.

>TRBJ2-1|NA|TRBV20-1|many
CSATFYNEQFF
TGCAGTGCTACCTTCTACAATGAGCAGTTCTTC
>TRBJ2-7|NA|TRBV12-3/TRBV12-4|few
CASSLSSYEQHF
TGTGCCAGCAGTTTGAGTTCCTACGAGCAGCACTTC
>TRBJ1-1|NA|TRBV12-3/TRBV12-4|many
CASSPNRVTEAFF
TGTGCCAGCAGTCCAAACAGGGTTACTGAAGCTTTCTTT
>TRBJ2-5|TRBD2|TRBV29-1|few
CSVNGLAGVQGQETQYF
TGCAGCGTAAACGGACTAGCGGGAGTTCAAGGGCAAGAGACCCAGTACTTC
>TRBJ2-7|NA|TRBV29-1|many
CSAGPDDHEQYF
TGCAGCGCCGGACCTGACGACCACGAGCAGTACTTC
>TRBJ2-4|TRBD2|TRBV20-1|many
CSARVRLAGVSAKNIQYF
TGCAGTGCTAGAGTAAGACTAGCGGGAGTTTCGGCCAAAAACATTCAGTACTTC
>TRBJ2-1|TRBD2|TRBV5-1|few
CASSFPPSGSVDEQFF
TGCGCCAGCAGCTTTCCCCCTAGCGGGAGTGTTGATGAGCAGTTCTTC
>TRBJ2-2|NA|TRBV20-1|many
CSASTSNTGELFF
TGCAGTGCTAGTACTAGTAACACCGGGGAGCTGTTTTTT
>TRBJ2-1|NA|TRBV20-1|few
CSGGQPAYNEQFF
TGCAGTGGAGGTCAGCCAGCCTACAATGAGCAGTTCTTC
>TRBJ2-3|NA|TRBV5-1|many
CASSLAGSNRDTQYF
TGCGCCAGCAGCTTGGCGGGCTCTAATAGGGATACGCAGTATTTT
>TRBJ2-6|NA|TRBV29-1|many
CSVDFEGSGANVLTF
TGCAGCGTTGATTTTGAGGGCTCCGGGGCCAACGTCCTGACTTTC
>TRBJ2-3|NA|TRBV25-1|many
CASSDPSEPTDTQYF
TGTGCCAGCAGTGACCCTAGCGAACCCACAGATACGCAGTATTTT
>TRBJ2-7|NA|TRBV5-5|many
CASSLEQTYEQYF
TGTGCCAGCAGCTTGGAACAGACTTACGAGCAGTACTTC
>TRBJ2-3|NA|TRBV20-1|many
CSASLGGSSTDTQYF
TGCAGTGCTAGTTTGGGGGGCTCTAGCACAGATACGCAGTATTTT
>TRBJ1-1|NA|TRBV5-1|many
CASSLNSLNTEAFF
TGCGCCAGCAGCTTGAATTCCTTGAACACTGAAGCTTTCTTT
>TRBJ2-2|NA|TRBV29-1|NA
CSVGTWGDGELFF
TGCAGCGTAGGAACTTGGGGGGACGGGGAGCTGTTTTTT
>TRBJ2-1|TRBD2|TRBV7-3|many
CASKNLAGGYNEQFF
TGTGCCAGCAAGAATCTAGCGGGAGGGTATAATGAGCAGTTCTTC
>TRBJ2-7|NA|TRBV7-3|many
CASSLDYRYEQYF
TGTGCCAGCAGCTTAGATTACCGCTACGAGCAGTACTTC
>TRBJ2-1|TRBD2|TRBV5-1|few
CASSIRTSGGDEQFF
TGCGCCAGCAGCATCCGGACTAGCGGGGGCGATGAGCAGTTCTTC
>TRBJ2-3|TRBD2|TRBV15|few
CATSRAGGRAHTQYF
TGTGCCACCAGCAGAGCAGGCGGGAGGGCCCATACGCAGTATTTT
>TRBJ2-1|TRBD1|TRBV7-9|NA
CASSLGSLQGVSNEQFF
TGTGCCAGCAGCTTAGGATCTTTACAGGGGGTAAGCAATGAGCAGTTCTTC
>TRBJ2-1|NA|TRBV20-1|NA
CSAGTGGARYQDEQFF
TGCAGTGCCGGGACTGGCGGGGCCAGGTATCAGGATGAGCAGTTCTTC
>TRBJ1-5|NA|TRBV20-1|few
CSARDPDTRWNQPQHF
TGCAGTGCTAGAGATCCTGACACGAGGTGGAATCAGCCCCAGCATTTT
>TRBJ2-1|TRBD2|TRBV5-1|many
CASSAGGGRSSYNEQFF
TGCGCCAGCAGCGCGGGGGGCGGCAGAAGCTCCTACAATGAGCAGTTCTTC
>TRBJ2-2|NA|TRBV20-1|many
CSARDYTVTGELFF
TGCAGTGCTAGAGATTACACAGTCACCGGGGAGCTGTTTTTT
>TRBJ2-2|NA|TRBV7-8|NA
CASSLVSAAGAGELFF
TGTGCCAGCAGCTTAGTGTCTGCAGCGGGCGCCGGGGAGCTGTTTTTT
>TRBJ2-7|TRBD2|TRBV20-1|many
CSANGGGTSAYEQYF
TGCAGTGCCAATGGGGGGGGGACTAGCGCGTACGAGCAGTACTTC
>TRBJ2-1|TRBD2|TRBV20-1|many
CSARPASGPYNEQFF
TGCAGTGCTAGGCCGGCTAGCGGACCTTACAATGAGCAGTTCTTC
>TRBJ1-1|NA|TRBV4-1|many
CASSQEGWNTEAFF
TGCGCCAGCAGCCAAGAGGGGTGGAACACTGAAGCTTTCTTT
>TRBJ2-3|NA|TRBV10-3|few
CAIRDTEDTQYF
TGTGCCATCAGGGATACCGAAGATACGCAGTATTTT
>TRBJ1-5|NA|TRBV10-2|few
CASSAARGRNQPQHF
TGCGCCAGCAGTGCAGCCCGGGGGCGAAATCAGCCCCAGCATTTT
>TRBJ2-1|NA|TRBV20-1|many
CSATAGAGFNEQFF
TGCAGTGCTACCGCGGGGGCGGGTTTTAATGAGCAGTTCTTC
>TRBJ2-1|NA|TRBV5-6|NA
CASSSRYSYNEQFF
TGTGCCAGCAGCAGTAGGTACTCCTACAATGAGCAGTTCTTC
>TRBJ2-3|NA|TRBV20-1|NA
CSALVTGLGLDTQYF
TGCAGTGCCCTCGTCACAGGGTTGGGATTAGATACGCAGTATTTT
>TRBJ2-3|NA|TRBV12-3/TRBV12-4|NA
CASRQGERELDTQYF
TGTGCCAGCAGACAGGGGGAGCGGGAGCTTGATACGCAGTATTTT
>TRBJ1-5|NA|TRBV10-3|NA
CAISEKGGGNQPQHF
TGTGCCATCAGTGAGAAGGGAGGTGGCAATCAGCCCCAGCATTTT
>TRBJ2-1|NA|TRBV12-3/TRBV12-4|many
CASSREEPDGRFF
TGTGCCAGCAGTCGAGAGGAACCGGACGGTAGGTTCTTC
>TRBJ1-2|NA|TRBV18|few
CASSPEDYGYTF
TGTGCCAGCTCACCGGAGGACTATGGCTACACCTTC
>TRBJ2-7|NA|TRBV28|NA
CASSTSGISGEQYF
TGTGCCAGCAGCACCTCTGGGATCTCGGGGGAGCAGTACTTC
>TRBJ2-7|NA|TRBV7-3|few
CASSPYPASYEQYF
TGTGCCAGCAGCCCATACCCTGCGAGCTACGAGCAGTACTTC
>TRBJ2-5|TRBD2|TRBV7-6|many
CASSFSSGQETQYF
TGTGCCAGCAGCTTTTCTAGCGGACAAGAGACCCAGTACTTC
>TRBJ2-5|NA|TRBV19|NA
CASSIQGPQETQYF
TGTGCCAGTAGTATACAGGGGCCGCAAGAGACCCAGTACTTC
>TRBJ2-3|NA|TRBV5-1|NA
CASRQPQGGGRTDTQYF
TGCGCCAGCAGACAGCCGCAGGGAGGGGGCCGAACAGATACGCAGTATTTT
>TRBJ2-7|NA|TRBV5-1|many
CASSLATSAGTPYEQYF
TGCGCCAGCAGCTTGGCCACCTCCGCCGGGACACCTTACGAGCAGTACTTC
>TRBJ1-1|TRBD1|TRBV5-1|few
CASSSSGTGFTEAFF
TGCGCCAGCAGCTCCTCCGGGACAGGGTTCACTGAAGCTTTCTTT
>TRBJ2-5|NA|TRBV20-1|NA
CSFNLAEETQYF
TGCAGTTTTAATTTAGCCGAAGAGACCCAGTACTTC
>TRBJ2-2|NA|TRBV20-1|few
CSARYRESRPGELFF
TGCAGTGCTAGGTATCGGGAGAGTCGGCCCGGGGAGCTGTTTTTT
>TRBJ2-1|NA|TRBV7-2|NA
CASSPWEASFYNEQFF
TGTGCCAGCAGCCCATGGGAGGCGTCTTTCTACAATGAGCAGTTCTTC
>TRBJ2-2|NA|TRBV7-9|NA
CASSLGVLRELFF
TGTGCCAGCAGCTTAGGGGTACTGCGGGAGCTGTTTTTT
>TRBJ2-7|NA|TRBV6-5|many
CASGDIGRWYF
TGTGCCAGCGGTGATATTGGGAGATGGTACTTC
>TRBJ1-1|TRBD1|TRBV12-3/TRBV12-4|NA
CASSYTKTGGTEAFF
TGTGCCAGCAGTTACACGAAAACAGGGGGCACTGAAGCTTTCTTT
>TRBJ2-1|TRBD2|TRBV10-3|many
CATLREGLDEQFF
TGTGCCACCCTCCGGGAGGGCCTGGATGAGCAGTTCTTC